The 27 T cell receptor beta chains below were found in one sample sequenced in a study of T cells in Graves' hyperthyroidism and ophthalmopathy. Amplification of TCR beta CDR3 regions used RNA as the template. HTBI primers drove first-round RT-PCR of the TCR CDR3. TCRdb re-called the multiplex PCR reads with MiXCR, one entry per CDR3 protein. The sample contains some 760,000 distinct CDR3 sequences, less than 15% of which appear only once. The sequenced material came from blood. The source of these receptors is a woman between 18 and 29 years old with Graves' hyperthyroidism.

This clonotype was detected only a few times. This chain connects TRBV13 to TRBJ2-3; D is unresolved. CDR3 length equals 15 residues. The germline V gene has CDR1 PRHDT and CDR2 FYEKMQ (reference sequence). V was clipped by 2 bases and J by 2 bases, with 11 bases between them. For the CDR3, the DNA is TGTGCCAGCAGCTTATTCACACAAAACACAGATACGCAGTATTTT. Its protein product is CASSLFTQNTDTQYF. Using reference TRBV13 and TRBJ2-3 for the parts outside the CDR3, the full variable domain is AAGVIQSPRHLIKEKRETATLKCYPIPRHDTVYWYQQGPGQDPQFLISFYEKMQSDKGSIPDRFSAQQFSDYHSELNMSSLELGDSALYFCASSLFTQNTDTQYFGPGTRLTVL.

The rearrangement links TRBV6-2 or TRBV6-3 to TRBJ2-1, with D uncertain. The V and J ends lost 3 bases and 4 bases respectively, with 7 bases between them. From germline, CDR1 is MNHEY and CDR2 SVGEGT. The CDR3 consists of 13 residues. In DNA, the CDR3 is TGTGCCAGCAGTTATCAGGAGTACAATGAGCAGTTCTTC. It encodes CASSYQEYNEQFF.

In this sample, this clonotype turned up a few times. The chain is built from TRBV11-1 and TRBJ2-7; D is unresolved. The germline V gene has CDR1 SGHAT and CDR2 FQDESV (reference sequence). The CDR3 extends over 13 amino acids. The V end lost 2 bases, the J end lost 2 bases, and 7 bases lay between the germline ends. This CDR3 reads CASSLYGAYEQYF. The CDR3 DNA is TGTGCCAGCAGCTTATATGGGGCCTACGAGCAGTACTTC.

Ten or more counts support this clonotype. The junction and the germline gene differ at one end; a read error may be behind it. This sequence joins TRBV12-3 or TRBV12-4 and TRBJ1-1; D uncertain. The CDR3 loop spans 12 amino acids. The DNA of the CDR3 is TGTGCCAGCAGGTTAGATCGGACTGAAGCTTTCTTT. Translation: CASRLDRTEAFF.

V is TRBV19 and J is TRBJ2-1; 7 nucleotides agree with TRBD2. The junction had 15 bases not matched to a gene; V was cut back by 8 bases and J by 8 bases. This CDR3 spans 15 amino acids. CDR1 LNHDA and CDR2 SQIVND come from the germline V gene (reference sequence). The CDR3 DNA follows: TGTGCCAGTTCAAATAGCGGCGGGAGTTGGGATGAGCAGTTCTTC. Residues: CASSNSGGSWDEQFF.

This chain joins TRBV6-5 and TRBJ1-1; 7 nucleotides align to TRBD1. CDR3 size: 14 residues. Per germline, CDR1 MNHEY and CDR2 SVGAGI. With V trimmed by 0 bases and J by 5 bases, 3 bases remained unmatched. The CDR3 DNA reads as TGTGCCAGCAGTTACTCGACAGGGAGGACTGAAGCTTTCTTT. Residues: CASSYSTGRTEAFF.

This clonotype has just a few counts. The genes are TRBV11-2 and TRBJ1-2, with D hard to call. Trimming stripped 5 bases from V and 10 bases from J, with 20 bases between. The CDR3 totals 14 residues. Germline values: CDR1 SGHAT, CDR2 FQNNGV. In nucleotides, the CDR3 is TGTGCCAGCAGCGGTGGGATTTTTGGAAATGACTACACCTTC. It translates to CASSGGIFGNDYTF.

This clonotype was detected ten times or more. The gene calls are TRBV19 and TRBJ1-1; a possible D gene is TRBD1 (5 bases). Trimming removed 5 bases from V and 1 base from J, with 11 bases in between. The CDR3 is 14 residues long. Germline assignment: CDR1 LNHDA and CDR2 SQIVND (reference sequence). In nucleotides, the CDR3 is TGTGCCAGTAGTGTAGGGACGGAGAACACTGAAGCTTTCTTT. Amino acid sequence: CASSVGTENTEAFF.

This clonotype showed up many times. The CDR3, as DNA: TGTGCCACCAGTGACCCCGGGGGGATACGCACCGGGGAGCTGTTTTTT. It specifies CATSDPGGIRTGELFF. This rearrangement joins TRBV24-1 to TRBJ2-2; 7 positions match TRBD2. There are 16 residues in the CDR3. J was trimmed by 4 bases and V by 4 bases; bases with no gene match: 8. Germline lookup yields CDR1 KGHDR and CDR2 SFDVKD.

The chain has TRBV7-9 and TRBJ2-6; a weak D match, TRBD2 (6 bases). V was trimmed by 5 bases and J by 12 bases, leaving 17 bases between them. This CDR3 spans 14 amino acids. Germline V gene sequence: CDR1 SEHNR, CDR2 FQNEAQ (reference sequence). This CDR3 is CASSPGGALPVLTF. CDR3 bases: TGTGCCAGCAGCCCCGGGGGTGCCCTCCCCGTCCTGACTTTC. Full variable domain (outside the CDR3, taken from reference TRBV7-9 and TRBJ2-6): DTGVSQNPRHKITKRGQNVTFRCDPISEHNRLYWYRQTLGQGPEFLTYFQNEAQLEKSRLLSDRFSAERPKGSFSTLEIQRTEQGDSAMYLCASSPGGALPVLTFGAGSRLTVL.

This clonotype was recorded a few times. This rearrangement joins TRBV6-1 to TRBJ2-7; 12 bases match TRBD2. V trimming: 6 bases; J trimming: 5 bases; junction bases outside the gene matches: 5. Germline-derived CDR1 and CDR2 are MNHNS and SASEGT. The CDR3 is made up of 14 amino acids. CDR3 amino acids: CASRPTSGGNEQYF. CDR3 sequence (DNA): TGTGCCAGCAGGCCCACTAGCGGGGGGAACGAGCAGTACTTC.

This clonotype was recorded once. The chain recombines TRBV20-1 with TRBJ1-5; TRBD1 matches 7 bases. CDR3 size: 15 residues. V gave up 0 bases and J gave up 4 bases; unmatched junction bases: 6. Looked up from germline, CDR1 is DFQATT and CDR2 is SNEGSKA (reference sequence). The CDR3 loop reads CSARERDSENQPQHF. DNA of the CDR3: TGCAGTGCTAGAGAGCGGGACAGTGAGAATCAGCCCCAGCATTTT.

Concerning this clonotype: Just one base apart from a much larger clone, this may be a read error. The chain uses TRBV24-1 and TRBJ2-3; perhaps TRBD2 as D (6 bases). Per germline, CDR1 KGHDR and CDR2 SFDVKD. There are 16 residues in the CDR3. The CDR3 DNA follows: TGTGCCACCAGTGACCCCCTCGGGAGTCCCACAGATACGCGGTATTTT. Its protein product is CATSDPLGSPTDTRYF.

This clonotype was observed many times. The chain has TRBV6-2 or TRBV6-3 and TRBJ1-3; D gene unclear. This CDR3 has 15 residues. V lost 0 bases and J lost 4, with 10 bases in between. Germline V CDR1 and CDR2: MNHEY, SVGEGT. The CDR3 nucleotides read TGTGCCAGCAGTTACTCGACCCGGCGCGGAAACACCATATATTTT. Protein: CASSYSTRRGNTIYF.

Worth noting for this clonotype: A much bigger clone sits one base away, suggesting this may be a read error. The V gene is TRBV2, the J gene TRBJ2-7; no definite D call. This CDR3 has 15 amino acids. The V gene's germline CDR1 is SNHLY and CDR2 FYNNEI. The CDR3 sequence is CASSGGPGPSYEQHF. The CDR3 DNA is TGTGCCAGCAGTGGCGGCCCAGGACCGTCCTACGAGCAGCACTTC.

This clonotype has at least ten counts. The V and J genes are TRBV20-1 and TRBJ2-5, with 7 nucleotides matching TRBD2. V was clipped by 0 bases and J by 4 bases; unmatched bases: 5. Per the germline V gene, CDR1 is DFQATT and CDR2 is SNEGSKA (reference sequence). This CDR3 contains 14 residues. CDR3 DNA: TGCAGTGCTAGAGAAGGCGGGGGACGAGAGACCCAGTACTTC. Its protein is CSAREGGGRETQYF.

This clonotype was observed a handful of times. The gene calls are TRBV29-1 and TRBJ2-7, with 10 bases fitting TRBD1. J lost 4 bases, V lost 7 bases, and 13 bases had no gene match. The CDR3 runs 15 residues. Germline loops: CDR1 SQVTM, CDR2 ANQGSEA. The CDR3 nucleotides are TGCAGCGCTAAACGATCCGGGACAGGGGATTACGAGCAGTACTTC. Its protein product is CSAKRSGTGDYEQYF.

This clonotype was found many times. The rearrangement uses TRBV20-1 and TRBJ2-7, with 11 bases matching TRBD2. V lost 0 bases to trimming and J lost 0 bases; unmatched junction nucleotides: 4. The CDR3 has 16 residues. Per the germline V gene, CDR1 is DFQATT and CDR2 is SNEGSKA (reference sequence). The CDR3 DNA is TGCAGTGCTAGAGACTGGACTAGCGGGTCCTCCTACGAGCAGTACTTC. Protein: CSARDWTSGSSYEQYF.

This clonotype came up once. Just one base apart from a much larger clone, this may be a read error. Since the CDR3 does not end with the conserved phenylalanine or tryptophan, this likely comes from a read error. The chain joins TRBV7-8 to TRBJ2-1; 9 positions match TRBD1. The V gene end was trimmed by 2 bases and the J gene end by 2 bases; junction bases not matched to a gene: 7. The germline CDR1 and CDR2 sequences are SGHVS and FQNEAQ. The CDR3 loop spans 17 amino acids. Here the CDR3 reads CASSLRPGQGTYNEQFI. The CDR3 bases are TGTGCCAGCAGCTTACGTCCGGGACAGGGTACCTACAATGAGCAGTTCATC.

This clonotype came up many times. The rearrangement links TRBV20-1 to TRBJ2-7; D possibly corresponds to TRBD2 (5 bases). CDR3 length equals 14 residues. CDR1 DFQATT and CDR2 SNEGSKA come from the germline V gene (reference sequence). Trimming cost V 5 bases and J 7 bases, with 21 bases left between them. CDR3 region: CSAFSSGWINEQYF. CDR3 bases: TGCAGTGCTTTTTCGAGCGGATGGATCAATGAGCAGTACTTC.

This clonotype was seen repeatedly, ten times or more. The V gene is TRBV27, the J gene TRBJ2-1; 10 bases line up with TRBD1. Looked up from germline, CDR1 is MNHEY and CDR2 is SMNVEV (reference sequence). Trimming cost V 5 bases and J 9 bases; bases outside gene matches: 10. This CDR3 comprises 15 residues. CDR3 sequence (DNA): TGTGCCAGCAGTCTCGACAGGGGGCAGAGGGGTGAGCAGTTCTTC. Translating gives CASSLDRGQRGEQFF.

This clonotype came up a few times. CDR3 amino acids: CASLGRGLDNEQFF. The CDR3 DNA reads as TGTGCCAGCTTAGGCAGGGGGCTTGACAATGAGCAGTTCTTC. The gene calls are TRBV11-3 and TRBJ2-1, with 8 bases lining up with TRBD1. V lost 8 bases, J lost 5 bases, and 8 bases stayed unmatched. Germline V gene lookup returns CDR1 SGHNT and CDR2 YENEEA. The CDR3 runs 14 residues.

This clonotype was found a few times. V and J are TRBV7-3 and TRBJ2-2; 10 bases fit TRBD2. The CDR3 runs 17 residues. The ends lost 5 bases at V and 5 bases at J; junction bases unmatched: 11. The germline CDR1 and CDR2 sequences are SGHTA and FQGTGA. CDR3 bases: TGTGCCAGCAGCCCGAGGCTAGCGGGAGATATTACCGGGGAGCTGTTTTTT. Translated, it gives CASSPRLAGDITGELFF.

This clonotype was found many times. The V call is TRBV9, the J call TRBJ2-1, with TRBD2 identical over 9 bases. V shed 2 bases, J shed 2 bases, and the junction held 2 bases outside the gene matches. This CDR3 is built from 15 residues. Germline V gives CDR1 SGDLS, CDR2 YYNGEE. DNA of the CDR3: TGTGCCAGCAGCGTTACTAGCGGGCCCTACAATGAGCAGTTCTTC. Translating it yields CASSVTSGPYNEQFF.

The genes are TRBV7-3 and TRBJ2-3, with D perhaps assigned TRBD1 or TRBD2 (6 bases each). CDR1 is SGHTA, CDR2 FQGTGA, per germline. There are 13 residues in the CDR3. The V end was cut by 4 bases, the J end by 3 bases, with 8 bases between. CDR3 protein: CASSSGATDTQYF. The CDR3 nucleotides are TGTGCCAGCAGCTCGGGGGCTACAGATACGCAGTATTTT.

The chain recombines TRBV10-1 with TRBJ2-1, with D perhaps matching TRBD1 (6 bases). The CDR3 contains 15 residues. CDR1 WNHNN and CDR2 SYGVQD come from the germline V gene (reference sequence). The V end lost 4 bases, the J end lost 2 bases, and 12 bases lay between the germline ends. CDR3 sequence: CASSGLEGAYNEQFF. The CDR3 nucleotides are TGCGCCAGCAGTGGGCTCGAGGGGGCCTACAATGAGCAGTTCTTC.

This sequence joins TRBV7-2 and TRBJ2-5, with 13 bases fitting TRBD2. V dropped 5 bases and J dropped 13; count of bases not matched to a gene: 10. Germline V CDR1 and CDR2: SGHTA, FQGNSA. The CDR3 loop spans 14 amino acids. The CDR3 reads CASSTSGTSGTWYF. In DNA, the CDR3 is TGTGCCAGCAGCACATCCGGGACTAGCGGGACGTGGTACTTC.